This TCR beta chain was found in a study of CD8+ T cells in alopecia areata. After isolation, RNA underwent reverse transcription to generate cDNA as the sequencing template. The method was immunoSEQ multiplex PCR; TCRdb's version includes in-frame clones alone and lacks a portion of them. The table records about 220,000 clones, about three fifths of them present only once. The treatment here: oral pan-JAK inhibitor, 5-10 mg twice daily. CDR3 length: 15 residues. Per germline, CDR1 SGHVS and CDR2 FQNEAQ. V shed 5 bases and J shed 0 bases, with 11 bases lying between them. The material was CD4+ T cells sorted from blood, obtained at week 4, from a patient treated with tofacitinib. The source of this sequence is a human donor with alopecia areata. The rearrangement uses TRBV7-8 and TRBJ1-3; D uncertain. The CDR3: CASSADTLSGNTIYF. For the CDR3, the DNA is TGTGCCAGCAGCGCAGACACCCTCTCTGGAAACACCATATATTTT.